Presented here are 19 T cell receptor beta chains from one specimen sequenced in a study of T cells after yellow fever vaccination. In TCRdb, the 5' RACE reads were re-called with MiXCR into one record per CDR3 protein. The sample shows under 700,000 distinct CDR3 sequences, about a sixth of them seen only once. Sequencing used PBMCs, obtained about 5 days after the first yellow fever vaccination. The source is a man between 18 and 35 years old who received the YFV17D yellow fever vaccine.

This clonotype appeared a few times. The chain couples TRBV7-8 to TRBJ2-3, with D possibly TRBD1 on 6 matching bases. The V and J ends lost 5 bases and 2 bases respectively, with 14 bases between them. The CDR3 loop spans 15 amino acids. Germline loops: CDR1 SGHVS, CDR2 FQNEAQ. The CDR3, as DNA: TGTGCCAGCAGCCTGGGTACAGGGTACACAGATACGCAGTATTTT. This gives the protein CASSLGTGYTDTQYF.

J is TRBJ2-7 and V is TRBV6-2 or TRBV6-3; no clear D. The CDR3 length is 12 residues. The germline V and J ends were trimmed by 6 bases and 4 bases, with 10 bases remaining between them. Germline V CDR1 and CDR2: MNHEY, SVGEGT. The CDR3 spells CASRNEIYEQYV. In DNA form, the CDR3 reads TGTGCCAGCAGAAACGAGATATACGAGCAGTACGTC.

This clonotype was observed a handful of times. The rearrangement uses TRBV5-6 and TRBJ2-1; 7 nucleotides line up with TRBD1. The CDR3 is 17 amino acids. J was trimmed by 0 bases and V by 5 bases; bases with no gene match: 11. Germline V gene sequence: CDR1 SGHDT, CDR2 YYEEEE. This chain's CDR3 is CASSNGGQASSYNEQFF. Written as DNA, the CDR3 is TGTGCCAGCAGTAACGGTGGACAGGCCAGCTCCTACAATGAGCAGTTCTTC.

The chain combines TRBV20-1 with TRBJ2-3, with TRBD1 matching over 11 bases. Trimming cost V 5 bases and J 2 bases; bases outside gene matches: 9. This CDR3 region has 16 residues. The germline V gene encodes CDR1 DFQATT and CDR2 SNEGSKA (reference sequence). CDR3 nucleotides: TGCAGTGCTCATCAACCGGGACAGGGGGTCACAGATACGCAGTATTTT. Protein sequence: CSAHQPGQGVTDTQYF.

The V gene is TRBV12-3 or TRBV12-4, the J gene TRBJ2-5, with D perhaps matching TRBD1 (6 bases). This CDR3 spans 15 amino acids. V lost 3 bases to trimming and J lost 2 bases, with 13 bases between them. CDR3 sequence: CASSFSTGRQETQYF. CDR3 sequence (DNA): TGTGCCAGCAGTTTCAGCACAGGGCGGCAAGAGACCCAGTACTTC.

V usage is TRBV28 and J usage is TRBJ2-1; the match to TRBD2 covers 14 bases. The CDR3 is 15 amino acids. Germline-derived CDR1 and CDR2 are MDHEN and SYDVKM. Trimming took 4 bases from V and 10 from J; bases not matched to a gene: 6. In DNA, the CDR3 is TGTGCCAGCAGTTCTGGACTAGCGGGGGGAGGGGAGCAGTTCTTC. Translated: CASSSGLAGGGEQFF.

This clonotype has a handful of counts. The chain combines TRBV3-1 with TRBJ1-2, with D hard to call. The CDR3 sequence is 14 residues long. Trimming pared 4 bases from V and 7 bases from J, leaving 16 bases between. Germline V gene data show CDR1 as LGHDT and CDR2 as YNNKEL (reference sequence). CDR3 loop: CASSPWTTTGGYTF. The CDR3 DNA reads as TGTGCCAGCAGCCCCTGGACCACAACGGGTGGCTACACCTTC.

The genes are TRBV3-1 and TRBJ2-3; unclear D gene. Germline V lookup: CDR1 LGHDT, CDR2 YNNKEL (reference sequence). The CDR3 runs 15 residues. V lost 0 bases, J lost 4 bases, and 11 bases lay in between. The CDR3 bases are TGTGCCAGCAGCCAAGAGTCCGGTCGCGCAGATACGCAGTATTTT. It translates to CASSQESGRADTQYF.

The genes are TRBV27 and TRBJ1-1; 7 bases agree with TRBD1. The trim removed 0 bases at V and 4 bases at J, leaving 8 bases unmatched. Germline V gene lookup returns CDR1 MNHEY and CDR2 SMNVEV (reference sequence). The CDR3 loop spans 16 amino acids. DNA for the CDR3: TGTGCCAGCAGTTTATCATCGACAGGGTGGGGCACTGAAGCTTTCTTT. Its translation is CASSLSSTGWGTEAFF.

This clonotype was recorded a few times. The V call is TRBV7-2, the J call TRBJ1-6; D possibly corresponds to TRBD1 (6 bases). The germline V gene encodes CDR1 SGHTA and CDR2 FQGNSA. The CDR3 has 15 amino acids. V lost 2 bases to trimming and J lost 4 bases, with 9 bases between them. The CDR3 nucleotides read TGTGCCAGCAGCTTAAGGGGGGATTATAATTCACCCCTCCACTTT. Amino acid sequence: CASSLRGDYNSPLHF.

The chain has TRBV6-5 and TRBJ2-5, with 7 bases fitting TRBD2. The CDR3 is made up of 17 amino acids. Trimming took 3 bases from V and 5 from J; bases not matched to a gene: 15. CDR1 and CDR2 (germline): MNHEY, SVGAGI. CDR3 protein: CASSYGRLADLPETQYF. The CDR3 nucleotides read TGTGCCAGCAGTTATGGACGGCTAGCGGACCTCCCTGAGACCCAGTACTTC.

The rearrangement joins TRBV12-5 to TRBJ2-5; D unresolved. Germline lookup yields CDR1 LGHNT and CDR2 FRNRAP. This CDR3 is built from 13 residues. V shed 3 bases and J shed 5 bases, with 10 bases lying between them. CDR3 sequence: CASGFGSGETQYF. The CDR3 coding sequence is TGTGCTAGTGGTTTCGGCTCCGGGGAGACCCAGTACTTC.

The chain combines TRBV18 with TRBJ2-3, with D perhaps matching TRBD2 (5 bases). Trimming stripped 5 bases from V and 3 bases from J, with 9 bases between. Germline V gives CDR1 KGHSH, CDR2 LQKENI. This CDR3 contains 13 residues. The CDR3 DNA reads TGTGCCAGCTCAACTGAGGGTACAGATACGCAGTATTTT. It encodes CASSTEGTDTQYF.

V usage is TRBV29-1 and J usage is TRBJ1-3, with D uncertain. CDR1 is SQVTM and CDR2 is ANQGSEA in the germline V gene. Trimming removed 7 bases from V and 0 bases from J, with 4 bases in between. The CDR3 loop spans 11 amino acids. This CDR3 is CSASSGNTIYF. The CDR3, as DNA: TGCAGCGCAAGCTCTGGAAACACCATATATTTT.

The V call is TRBV20-1, the J call TRBJ2-3; the match to TRBD2 covers 16 bases. The CDR3 extends over 17 amino acids. V was clipped by 6 bases and J by 5 bases; unmatched bases: 11. Germline CDR1 reads DFQATT; CDR2 reads SNEGSKA (reference sequence). The CDR3 sequence is CSAAAGLAGGQRDTQYF. The CDR3 coding sequence is TGCAGTGCCGCGGCGGGACTAGCGGGGGGGCAGAGAGATACGCAGTATTTT.

This clonotype has only a few counts. The J gene is TRBJ2-3, the V gene TRBV11-2; D gene uncertain. CDR3 size: 16 residues. In germline, CDR1 is SGHAT, CDR2 FQNNGV. V lost 4 bases and J 3 bases, leaving 17 bases between the germline ends. The CDR3 loop reads CASSSPLGQRTDTQYF. The CDR3 DNA sequence: TGTGCCAGCAGCTCCCCCTTGGGTCAGAGAACAGATACGCAGTATTTT.

This clonotype was counted only a few times. The genes are TRBV4-1 and TRBJ2-5; D is tentatively TRBD1 or TRBD2 (5 bases each). The germline V and J ends were trimmed by 2 bases and 2 bases, with 15 bases remaining between them. This CDR3 has 16 residues. Germline assignment: CDR1 MGHRA and CDR2 YSYEKL. The CDR3 protein is CASSQYPGPVQETQYF. As DNA, the CDR3 is TGCGCCAGCAGCCAATACCCGGGACCAGTGCAAGAGACCCAGTACTTC.

Many counts were recorded for this clonotype. The chain joins TRBV7-8 to TRBJ1-6; possibly TRBD1 for D (6 bases). CDR1 SGHVS and CDR2 FQNEAQ come from the germline V gene. The CDR3 spans 13 residues. The germline V and J ends were trimmed by 5 bases and 7 bases, with 9 bases remaining between them. In nucleotides, the CDR3 is TGTGCCAGCAGCGTAACAGGGAATTCACCCCTCCACTTT. It codes for CASSVTGNSPLHF. The variable domain in full, with the rest retrieved from reference TRBV7-8 and TRBJ1-6, is GAGVSQSPRYKVAKRGQDVALRCDPISGHVSLFWYQQALGQGPEFLTYFQNEAQLDKSGLPSDRFFAERPEGSVSTLKIQRTQQEDSAVYLCASSVTGNSPLHFGNGTRLTVT.

This clonotype was picked up many times. The junction and the germline gene differ at one end; a read error may be behind it. In DNA form, the CDR3 reads TGTGCCAGCAGCTTGGTCGGGGGCTCCTACGAGCAGTACTTC. Its translation: CASSLVGGSYEQYF. This sequence joins TRBV5-1 and TRBJ2-7, with D perhaps matching TRBD2 (6 bases). The CDR3 totals 14 residues. Germline V gives CDR1 SGHRS, CDR2 YFSETQ.